Sequencing of this T cell receptor beta chain was carried out in a study of T cell responses to AZD1222 COVID-19 vaccine. Findings of the study overall: Unmutated variant regions are reportedly targeted by nearly half of spike-specific TCRs.

The assay was immunoSEQ multiplex PCR, and TCRdb's table has in-frame clones only and misses some. The data contain 82,000 or so clones, roughly nine tenths of them singletons. Worth noting for this clone: No antigen is known for it.

The CDR3 is 14 residues long. V gave up 2 bases and J gave up 0 bases, with 7 bases separating them. Germline V gives CDR1 WNHNN, CDR2 SYGVQD (reference sequence). The input for sequencing was peripheral blood, taken on day 0 of AZD1222 vaccination. This clonotype was sampled from an adult in good health. The rearrangement joins TRBV10-1 to TRBJ1-1; D unresolved. CDR3 in amino acids: CASSENSMNTEAFF. CDR3 nucleotide sequence: TGCGCCAGCAGTGAGAACAGTATGAACACTGAAGCTTTCTTT.